These 15 T cell receptor beta chains were all obtained from the same sample, sequenced in a study of shared clonotypes between healthy human individuals. Assay: immunoSEQ multiplex PCR; the TCRdb copy retains only in-frame clones and omits some. The sample consists of about 1 million clones, about 74% of them appearing once. The specimen sequenced was memory CD4+ T cells sorted from blood. Subset described: CD45RA-negative fraction. All receptors derive from a young man in good health.

The chain employs TRBV7-9 and TRBJ1-5; D perhaps matches TRBD1 (6 bases). The CDR3 extends over 13 amino acids. Germline lookup yields CDR1 SEHNR and CDR2 FQNEAQ (reference sequence). Trimming cost V 4 bases and J 7 bases, with 11 bases left between them. The DNA for the CDR3 is TGTGCCAGCAGCTCCAATCAGGGGCAGCCCCAGCATTTT. Translating it yields CASSSNQGQPQHF. Full variable domain (missing parts from reference TRBV7-9 and TRBJ1-5): DTGVSQNPRHKITKRGQNVTFRCDPISEHNRLYWYRQTLGQGPEFLTYFQNEAQLEKSRLLSDRFSAERPKGSFSTLEIQRTEQGDSAMYLCASSSNQGQPQHFGDGTRLSIL.

CDR3 in amino acids: CASSPPLGQGNGYTF. CDR3 DNA: TGTGCCAGCTCACCGCCTTTGGGACAGGGTAATGGCTACACCTTC. The chain recombines TRBV18 with TRBJ1-2, with TRBD1 matching 9 bases. The CDR3 covers 15 residues. V gave up 3 bases and J gave up 6 bases; unmatched junction bases: 8. Germline V gene lookup returns CDR1 KGHSH and CDR2 LQKENI.

This chain connects TRBV21-1 to TRBJ2-7; TRBD1 reflects the table's D call only, with no check against the DNA. TRBV21-1 is given as a pseudogene. This CDR3 has 15 amino acids. This CDR3 reads CASSKGQGVIYEQYF. The CDR3, as DNA: TGTGCCAGCAGCAAAGGTCAGGGGGTTATCTACGAGCAGTACTTC.

The chain recombines TRBV11-3 with TRBJ2-1; no definite D call. The CDR3 runs to 14 residues. Trimming cost V 3 bases and J 6 bases, with 12 bases left between them. The germline V gene encodes CDR1 SGHNT and CDR2 YENEEA. Written as DNA, the CDR3 is TGTGCCAGCAGCTTGGATAGCCCGTTCAATGAGCAGTTCTTC. Its protein is CASSLDSPFNEQFF.

The rearrangement uses TRBV5-1 and TRBJ1-2, with D tentatively TRBD1 (5 bases). The CDR3 totals 18 residues. The germline V and J ends were trimmed by 5 bases and 2 bases, with 25 bases remaining between them. Germline V gene data show CDR1 as SGHRS and CDR2 as YFSETQ. This CDR3 reads CASRSFFSGRAYNYGYTF. CDR3 nucleotides: TGCGCCAGCAGGTCCTTTTTCAGCGGCAGGGCGTACAACTATGGCTACACCTTC. Using reference TRBV5-1 and TRBJ1-2 for the parts outside the CDR3, the full variable domain is KAGVTQTPRYLIKTRGQQVTLSCSPISGHRSVSWYQQTPGQGLQFLFEYFSETQRNKGNFPGRFSGRQFSNSRSEMNVSTLELGDSALYLCASRSFFSGRAYNYGYTFGSGTRLTVV.

This chain's CDR3 is CASSLRVRETQYF. In DNA form, the CDR3 reads TGTGCCAGCAGCTTAAGGGTACGGGAGACCCAGTACTTC. J is TRBJ2-5 and V is TRBV7-3; D gene uncertain. The CDR3 contains 13 residues. Trimming took off 1 base at V and 5 bases at J, with 8 bases between the two ends. Germline V gene lookup returns CDR1 SGHTA and CDR2 FQGTGA. Full variable domain (remainder filled in from reference TRBV7-3 and TRBJ2-5): GAGVSQTPSNKVTEKGKYVELRCDPISGHTALYWYRQSLGQGPEFLIYFQGTGAADDSGLPNDRFFAVRPEGSVSTLKIQRTERGDSAVYLCASSLRVRETQYFGPGTRLLVL.

This clone was recorded once. The V and J genes are TRBV4-1 and TRBJ2-3; 9 bases map to TRBD1. The V and J ends lost 4 bases and 3 bases, in that order; junction bases with no gene match: 20. Germline CDR1 reads MGHRA; CDR2 reads YSYEKL. The CDR3 consists of 20 residues. The CDR3 DNA reads as TGCGCCAGCAGCCCCCTAGGGGGACAGGGATTTCGAGCCGGAACAGATACGCAGTATTTT. Its translation: CASSPLGGQGFRAGTDTQYF.

This clone has ten or more counts. V usage is TRBV28 and J usage is TRBJ1-5, with 8 bases matching TRBD1. This CDR3 spans 14 amino acids. The V segment lost 8 bases and the J segment 5 bases; nucleotides outside the gene matches: 8. Germline CDR1 and CDR2: MDHEN and SYDVKM. CDR3 nucleotide sequence: TGTGCCAGCGTGAGGGACAGGAGATATCAGCCCCAGCATTTT. This codes for CASVRDRRYQPQHF.

V usage is TRBV5-1 and J usage is TRBJ2-2; D possibly corresponds to TRBD1 (5 bases). CDR1 is SGHRS, CDR2 YFSETQ, per germline. CDR3 length: 16 residues. Trimming removed 7 bases at V and 0 bases at J, with 16 bases between. The CDR3 coding sequence is TGCGCCAGCCGGTTAGTCGCAGGGCCGAACACCGGGGAGCTGTTTTTT. It specifies CASRLVAGPNTGELFF.

This clone was counted ten times or more. Other nucleotide sequences from this sample produce the same CDR3. The DNA of the CDR3 is TGTGCCAGCAGCTTAATGTCGACTCGCCTAGCCAAAAACATTCAGTACTTC. Amino acids: CASSLMSTRLAKNIQYF. The V and J genes are TRBV7-9 and TRBJ2-4; D unclear. Germline values: CDR1 SEHNR, CDR2 FQNEAQ (reference sequence). CDR3 size: 17 residues. Trimming took off 2 bases at V and 0 bases at J, with 14 bases between the two ends.

In its sample, this clone was seen a few times. The chain employs TRBV30 and TRBJ1-1, with D tentatively TRBD1 (6 bases). V was pared by 2 bases and J by 7 bases, with 11 bases between. CDR3 length: 12 amino acids. Germline CDR1 is GTSNPN and CDR2 is SVGIG (reference sequence). Here the CDR3 DNA reads TGTGCCTGGAGTCAGGGGTTCGTTGAAGCTTTCTTT. This gives the protein CAWSQGFVEAFF.

The V and J genes are TRBV7-3 and TRBJ2-5; no reliable D call. Between the trimmed V and J ends, which lost 1 base and 4 bases, there was a span of 13 bases. The CDR3 consists of 15 residues. Germline CDR1 is SGHTA and CDR2 is FQGTGA. DNA of the CDR3: TGTGCCAGCAGCTTAAATGGTATCGGTGGAGAGACCCAGTACTTC. It encodes CASSLNGIGGETQYF.

Here the CDR3 reads CASSLGRGNLPYGYTF. CDR3 nucleotide sequence: TGCGCCAGCAGCTTGGGGCGGGGGAACTTGCCATATGGCTACACCTTC. V usage is TRBV5-1 and J usage is TRBJ1-2; D perhaps matches TRBD1 (5 bases). This CDR3 region has 16 residues. CDR1 SGHRS and CDR2 YFSETQ come from the germline V gene. Trimming removed 0 bases from V and 5 bases from J, with 17 bases in between. The variable domain in full, with the rest retrieved from reference TRBV5-1 and TRBJ1-2, is KAGVTQTPRYLIKTRGQQVTLSCSPISGHRSVSWYQQTPGQGLQFLFEYFSETQRNKGNFPGRFSGRQFSNSRSEMNVSTLELGDSALYLCASSLGRGNLPYGYTFGSGTRLTVV.

The chain employs TRBV27 and TRBJ1-6; D ambiguous. Germline CDR1 is MNHEY and CDR2 is SMNVEV (reference sequence). The CDR3 spans 12 residues. With 2 bases removed from V and 9 bases from J, the gap between germline ends came to 5 bases. CDR3 sequence reads: CASSLMGSPLHF. CDR3 coding DNA: TGTGCCAGCAGTTTAATGGGTTCACCCCTCCACTTT.

This clone was counted a single time. The chain is built from TRBV6-5 and TRBJ2-3, with D perhaps matching TRBD2 (6 bases). The CDR3 extends over 12 amino acids. CDR1 and CDR2 from the germline V gene are MNHEY and SVGAGI. V gave up 4 bases and J gave up 8 bases, with 10 bases separating them. DNA for the CDR3: TGTGCCAGCAGTTCCGCCGGGGGTACGCAGTATTTT. This translates into CASSSAGGTQYF.